These T cell receptor beta chains were read from a single sample in a study of STAT5B mutations in CD4+ large granular lymphocyte leukemia. Repertoires were generated with immunoSEQ multiplex PCR, while TCRdb's copy carries only in-frame clones and drops some. This repertoire shows about 31,000 clones, about two thirds found once; its top ten account for more than 0.85%. Sequencing was done on a sample of CD4+ T cells from blood buffy coats. The receptors here all came from a human donor in good health. Both conserved end residues are part of each CDR3. A D gene is named only where the DNA matches it firmly. Clone size is stated in some rows and not others, as once, few, many or a class when expanded.

CDR3aa,CDR3nt,j_gene,v_gene,abundance,d_gene
CASSSGTTGLRYGYTF,TGTGCCAGCAGCTCAGGGACAACCGGACTCCGCTATGGCTACACCTTC,TRBJ1-2,TRBV7-2,-,-
CASSFRYNTGAQGANTEAFF,TGTGCCAGCAGTTTCCGCTATAACACCGGGGCCCAAGGCGCTAACACTGAAGCTTTCTTT,TRBJ1-1,TRBV27,once,-
CASSLDYWLAGSTDTQYF,TGTGCCAGCAGCTTAGATTATTGGCTAGCGGGCTCTACGGATACGCAGTATTTT,TRBJ2-3,TRBV11-3,-,TRBD2
CASSDGPERGKGNQPQHF,TGTGCCAGCAGTGATGGTCCCGAGAGGGGTAAGGGCAATCAGCCCCAGCATTTT,TRBJ1-5,TRBV6-1,-,-
CASTRGAPNSPLHF,TGTGCCAGCACCAGAGGGGCTCCGAATTCACCCCTCCACTTT,TRBJ1-6,TRBV6-5,-,-
CASRFNTMRGRPNTEAFF,TGTGCCAGCAGATTCAACACTATGCGGGGGCGGCCGAACACTGAAGCTTTCTTT,TRBJ1-1,TRBV7-2,-,-
CSALRVSGYTF,TGCAGTGCTTTACGAGTGTCCGGCTACACCTTC,TRBJ1-2,TRBV20-1,few,-
CASSPALGWDTEAFF,TGTGCCAGCTCACCCGCCCTGGGGTGGGACACTGAAGCTTTCTTT,TRBJ1-1,TRBV18,-,-
CASSLDPGVGNTIYF,TGTGCCAGCAGCTTAGATCCGGGGGTTGGAAACACCATATATTTT,TRBJ1-3,TRBV7-9,-,-
CASSRQGQVSGANVLTF,TGCGCCAGCAGCAGACAGGGACAAGTCTCTGGGGCCAACGTCCTGACTTTC,TRBJ2-6,TRBV5-1,-,TRBD1
CASSLMEQETQYF,TGTGCCAGCAGCTTAATGGAACAAGAGACCCAGTACTTC,TRBJ2-5,TRBV7-3,-,-
CASSPASTGGYGYTF,TGTGCCAGCAGCCCTGCATCGACAGGGGGCTATGGCTACACCTTC,TRBJ1-2,TRBV7-2,-,TRBD1